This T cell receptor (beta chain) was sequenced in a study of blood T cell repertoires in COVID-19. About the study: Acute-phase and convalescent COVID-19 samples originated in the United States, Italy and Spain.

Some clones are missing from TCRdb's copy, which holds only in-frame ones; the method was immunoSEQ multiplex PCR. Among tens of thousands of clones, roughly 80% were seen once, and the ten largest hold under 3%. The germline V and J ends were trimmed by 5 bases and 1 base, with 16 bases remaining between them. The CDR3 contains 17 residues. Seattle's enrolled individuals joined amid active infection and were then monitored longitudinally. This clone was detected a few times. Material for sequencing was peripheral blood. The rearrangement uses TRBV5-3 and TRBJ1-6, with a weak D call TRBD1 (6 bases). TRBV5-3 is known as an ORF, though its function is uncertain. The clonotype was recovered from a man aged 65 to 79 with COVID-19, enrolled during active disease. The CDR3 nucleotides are TGTGCCAGAAGTTCTACAGGGTGGGGGTCCTATAATTCACCCCTCCACTTT. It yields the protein CARSSTGWGSYNSPLHF.